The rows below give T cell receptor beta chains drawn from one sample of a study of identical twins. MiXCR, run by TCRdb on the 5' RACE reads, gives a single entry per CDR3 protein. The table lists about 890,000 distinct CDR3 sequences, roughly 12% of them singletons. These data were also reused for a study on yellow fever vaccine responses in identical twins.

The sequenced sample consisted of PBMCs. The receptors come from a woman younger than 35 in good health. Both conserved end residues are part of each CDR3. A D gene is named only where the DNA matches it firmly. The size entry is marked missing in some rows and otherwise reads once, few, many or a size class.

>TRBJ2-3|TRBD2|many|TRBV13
TGTGCCAGCAGCACCCTTGGCACTAGCGGGAGCACAGATACGCAGTATTTT
CASSTLGTSGSTDTQYF
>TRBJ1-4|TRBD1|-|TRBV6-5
TGTGCCAGCAGTTCTAAGACCGGGACAGTTAATGAAAAACTGTTTTTT
CASSSKTGTVNEKLFF
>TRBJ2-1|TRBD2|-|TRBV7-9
TGTGCCAGCAGCATTAGCGGGTCCGCGAACAATGAGCAGTTCTTC
CASSISGSANNEQFF
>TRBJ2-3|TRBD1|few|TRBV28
TGTGCCAGCAGTGACTCGACAGGGTCAGATACGCAGTATTTT
CASSDSTGSDTQYF
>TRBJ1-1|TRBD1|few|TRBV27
TGTGCCAGCAGTTTATTCCCGGACAGGGGGTGTTGCACTGAAGCTTTCTTT
CASSLFPDRGCCTEAFF
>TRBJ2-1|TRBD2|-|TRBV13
TGTGCCAGCAGCTTAGGGCTAGCGGACTCCTACAATGAGCAGTTCTTC
CASSLGLADSYNEQFF
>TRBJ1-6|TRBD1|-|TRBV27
TGTGCCAGCAGTTGGACAGGGGAAGGGTCACCCCTCCACTTT
CASSWTGEGSPLHF
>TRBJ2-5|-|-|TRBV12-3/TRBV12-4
TGTACCTTCAGCGCCGCGGGGTGGAATAACGGTTTGAATGGGGCCCAGTACTTC
CTFSAAGWNNGLNGAQYF
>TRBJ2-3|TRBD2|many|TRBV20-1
TGCAGTGCTAGAGACCCGGGACTAGCGGGGGGTAGCACAGATACGCAGTATTTT
CSARDPGLAGGSTDTQYF
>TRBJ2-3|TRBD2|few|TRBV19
TGTGCCAGTAGTCGTGGGACTAGCGGGCATGGATCAGATACGCAGTATTTT
CASSRGTSGHGSDTQYF
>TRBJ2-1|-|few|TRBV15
TGTGCCACCAGCAGTAGTCCCACAGAGCAGTTCTTC
CATSSSPTEQFF
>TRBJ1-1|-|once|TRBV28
TGTGCCAGCACCCCAGGACAGTTGAACACTGAAGCTTTCTTT
CASTPGQLNTEAFF
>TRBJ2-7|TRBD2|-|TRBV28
TGTGCCAGCAGTCAACTAGCGGGAGATTCCGGGCAGTACTTC
CASSQLAGDSGQYF
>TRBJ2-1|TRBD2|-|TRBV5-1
TGCGCCAGCAGTTGGACCCCGGGACTAGCGGAAAATGAGCAGTTCTTC
CASSWTPGLAENEQFF
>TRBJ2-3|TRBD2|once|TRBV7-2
TGTGCCAGCAGCTTAGTTCGGGGAGGGAACACAGATACGCAGTATTTT
CASSLVRGGNTDTQYF
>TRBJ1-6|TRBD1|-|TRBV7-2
TGTGCCAGCAGCCCTGGGGCCACAACAGGGGTTTCACCCCTCCACTTT
CASSPGATTGVSPLHF
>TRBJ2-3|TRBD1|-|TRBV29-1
TGCAGCGTTACACAGGGGTCTAGCACAGATACGCAGTATTTT
CSVTQGSSTDTQYF
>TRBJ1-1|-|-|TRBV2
TGTGCCAGCAGTCCCGGGGGAGGGGTGTATAGCACTGAAGCTTTCTTT
CASSPGGGVYSTEAFF
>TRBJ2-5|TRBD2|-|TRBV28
TGTGCCAGCAGGTCCGGGACTAGCGGGATTCGGAAGACCCAGTACTTC
CASRSGTSGIRKTQYF
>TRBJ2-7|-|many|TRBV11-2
TGTGCCAGCAGCCCCGTCCCTTCCTACGAGCAGTACTTC
CASSPVPSYEQYF
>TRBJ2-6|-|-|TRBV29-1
TGCAGCGTATGCGAGGGGTTCTCTGGGGCCAACGTCCTGACTTTC
CSVCEGFSGANVLTF
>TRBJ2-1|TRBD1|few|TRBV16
TGTGCCAGCAGCCCGAAGGACAGGGGGTGGGATGAGCAGTTCTTC
CASSPKDRGWDEQFF
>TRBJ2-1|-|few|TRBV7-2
TGTGCCAGCAGCACCGGATGGGGAACCTACAATGAGCAGTTCTTC
CASSTGWGTYNEQFF
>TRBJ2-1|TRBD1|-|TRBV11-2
TGTGCCAGCAGGTACCCCGGGACAGGGGATAATGAGCAGTTCTTC
CASRYPGTGDNEQFF
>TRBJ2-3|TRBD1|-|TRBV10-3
TGTGCCATCAGTGGGGGGACAGGGGATGGAGATACGCAGTATTTT
CAISGGTGDGDTQYF
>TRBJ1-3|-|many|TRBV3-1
TGTGCCAGCAGCCTAACAGTTACCATATATTTT
CASSLTVTIYF
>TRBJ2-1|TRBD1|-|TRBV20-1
TGCAGTGCTAGACCACTTACCGGGACAGGTTACAATGAGCAGTTCTTC
CSARPLTGTGYNEQFF
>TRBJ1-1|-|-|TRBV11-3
TGTGCCAGCAGCTTAAACAGGGTGGCTGAAGCTTTCTTT
CASSLNRVAEAFF
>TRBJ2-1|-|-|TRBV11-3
TGTGCCAGCAGCCCGGGGCCCAGCCTCTCCTACAATGAGCAGTTCTTC
CASSPGPSLSYNEQFF
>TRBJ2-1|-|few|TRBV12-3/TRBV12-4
TGTGCCAGCTTAGGGTGGGGGGCCTACAATGAGCAGTTCTTC
CASLGWGAYNEQFF
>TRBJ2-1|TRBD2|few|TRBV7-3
TGTGCCAGCAGCTACCAGCGGGATAACAATGAGCAGTTCTTC
CASSYQRDNNEQFF
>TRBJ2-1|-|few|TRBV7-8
TGTGCCAGCAGCTTCCGCGGGACCAACAATGAGCAGTTCTTC
CASSFRGTNNEQFF
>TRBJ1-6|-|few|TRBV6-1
TGTGCCACAAAATCGGGACAAAATTCACCCCTCCACTTT
CATKSGQNSPLHF
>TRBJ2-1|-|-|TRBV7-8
TGTGCCAGCAGCTTATTGGGGGAACCCAGCTCCTACAATGAGCAGTTCTTC
CASSLLGEPSSYNEQFF
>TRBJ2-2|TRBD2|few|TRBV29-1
TGCAGCGTTGAAACGGGACGACTAGCGGGAGGGCCCGGGGACACCGGGGAGCTGTTTTTT
CSVETGRLAGGPGDTGELFF
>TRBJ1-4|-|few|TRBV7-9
TGTGCCAGCAGTTTGGTAGCTGCGGTGGATGAAAAACTGTTTTTT
CASSLVAAVDEKLFF
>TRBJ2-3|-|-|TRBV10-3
TGTGCCATCAGGCCAGTCCCGGACAGGGATCTAGCGGGGACTAACACAGATACGCAGTATTTT
CAIRPVPDRDLAGTNTDTQYF
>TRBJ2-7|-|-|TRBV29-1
TGCAGCGTTAGGGGGACAGCGTCGGGGGCGTTGGGAGAGCAGTACTTC
CSVRGTASGALGEQYF
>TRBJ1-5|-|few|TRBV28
TGTGCCAGCCACAAAGGCCTAGGGGGTTTCGAGCCCCAGCATTTT
CASHKGLGGFEPQHF
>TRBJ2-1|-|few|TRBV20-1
TGCAGTGCAGCCGACCTGGCGGGGGCCGTTACTTACAATGAGCAGTTCTTC
CSAADLAGAVTYNEQFF
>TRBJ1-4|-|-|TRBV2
TGTGCCAGCAGTTCTCCCGTCACTAATGAAAAACTGTTTTTT
CASSSPVTNEKLFF
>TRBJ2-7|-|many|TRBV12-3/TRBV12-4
TGTGCCAGCACCGCCCATGAGGGCTACGAGCAGTACTTC
CASTAHEGYEQYF
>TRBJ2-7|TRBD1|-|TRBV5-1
TGCGCCAGCAGCCCGGACAGGAGGAGCTACGAGCAGTACTTC
CASSPDRRSYEQYF
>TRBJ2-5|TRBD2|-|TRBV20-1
TGCAGTGCCCTAGACCCGACTAGCGGGGGGGGTTGGGAGACCCAGTACTTC
CSALDPTSGGGWETQYF
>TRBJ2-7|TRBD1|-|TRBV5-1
TGCGCCAGCAGCACGACAGGGGTCACCTACGAGCAGTACTTC
CASSTTGVTYEQYF
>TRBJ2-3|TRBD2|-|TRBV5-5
TGTGCCAGCACCCCCCCTAGCGGGAAGAGCACAGATACGCAGTATTTT
CASTPPSGKSTDTQYF
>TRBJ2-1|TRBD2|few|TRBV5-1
TGCGCCAGCAGCGCCGGGACTAGCTTCAATGAGCAGTTCTTC
CASSAGTSFNEQFF
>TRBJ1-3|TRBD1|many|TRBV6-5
TGTGCCAGCAGTTCCACCGGGACAGCTGGAAACACCATATATTTT
CASSSTGTAGNTIYF
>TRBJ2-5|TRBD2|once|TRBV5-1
TGCGCCAGCAGCTTGGCCGGGGGACTAGCGAAACAAGAGACCCAGTACTTC
CASSLAGGLAKQETQYF
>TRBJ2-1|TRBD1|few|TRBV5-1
TGCGCCAGCAGCTTTACAGGGGAGTTGTGGAATGAGCAGTTCTTC
CASSFTGELWNEQFF
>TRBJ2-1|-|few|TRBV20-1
TGCAGTGCTAGAGTTGTGGACAATGAGCAGTTCTTC
CSARVVDNEQFF
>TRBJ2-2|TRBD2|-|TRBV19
TGTGCCAGTAGCAATCAGGGGGGACTAGCAGGAACCGGGGAGCTGTTTTTT
CASSNQGGLAGTGELFF
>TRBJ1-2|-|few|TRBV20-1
TGCAGTGCTCCCCCGGGGTTTAGGGATGATAACTATGGCTACACCTTC
CSAPPGFRDDNYGYTF